This T cell receptor (beta chain) emerged from a study of regulatory T cells in long-lasting Graves disease. Study-level information: Freshly diagnosed Graves' patients had used antithyroid drugs for under 3 months.

V was cut by 0 bases and J by 0 bases, with 8 bases left in between. The CDR3 contains 15 residues. Germline CDR1 reads SGDLS; CDR2 reads YYNGEE. According to the study, TCR beta libraries were built with iRepertoire HTBI primers and CDR3-region Arm-PCR. TCRdb analysed the multiplex PCR reads with MiXCR anew, one entry per CDR3 protein. The top ten hold about 8.2% of the sample, which has around 420,000 distinct CDR3 sequences, around 16% seen once. Study outcomes and limitations: Peripheral blood, not thyroid tissue, was the sole material studied.

As to time point: newly diagnosed GD, antithyroid drugs for less than 3 months. From RNA extracted from PBMCs, the TCR library was made. American Thyroid Association guidelines were used to diagnose Graves' disease. This clonotype was seen more than once but under ten times. No antigen is known for it. These same data were also listed under a study on T cells in Graves' hyperthyroidism and ophthalmopathy. That work adds: Expanded thyroid clonotypes (above 0.001) were mostly also found in blood.

Source: peripheral blood mononuclear cells (PBMCs), taken at new diagnosis, from a patient treated with antithyroid drugs. The V and J genes are TRBV9 and TRBJ2-3; D is unclear. The sequence was collected from a woman in her thirties or forties with Graves disease. CDR3 in amino acids: CASSVGTASTDTQYF. The CDR3 coding sequence is TGTGCCAGCAGCGTAGGTACGGCTAGCACAGATACGCAGTATTTT.